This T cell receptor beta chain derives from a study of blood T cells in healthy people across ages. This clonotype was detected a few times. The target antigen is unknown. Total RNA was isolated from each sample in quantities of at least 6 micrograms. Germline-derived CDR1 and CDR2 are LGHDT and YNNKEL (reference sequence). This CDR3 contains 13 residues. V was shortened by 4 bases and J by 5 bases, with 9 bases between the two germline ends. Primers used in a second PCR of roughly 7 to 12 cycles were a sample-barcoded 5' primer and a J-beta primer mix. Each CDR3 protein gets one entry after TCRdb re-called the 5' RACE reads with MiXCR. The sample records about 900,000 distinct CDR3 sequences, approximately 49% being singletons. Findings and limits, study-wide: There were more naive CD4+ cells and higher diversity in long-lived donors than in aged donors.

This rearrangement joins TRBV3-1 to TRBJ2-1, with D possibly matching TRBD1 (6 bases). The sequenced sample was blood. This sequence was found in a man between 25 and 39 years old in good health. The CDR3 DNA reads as TGTGCCAGCAGCCCGGGACATAACAATGAGCAGTTCTTC. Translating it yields CASSPGHNNEQFF.